This T cell receptor beta chain derives from a study of shared clonotypes between healthy human individuals. General study results and limits: Compared with memory subsets, naive subsets generally had larger estimated richness. Clonotypes shared by all four donors outscored non-shared clonotypes in generation probability. Sharing across four donors was highest in naive CD4 (around 5%) and lowest in memory CD8 (approximately 0.4%).

As concerns this clone: The antigen remains unidentified.

Using immunoSEQ multiplex PCR, the repertoire was profiled, and TCRdb retains in-frame clones only, with some absent. The repertoire includes a few hundred thousand clones, more than 95% of them detected once, and approximately 0.057% sits in the top ten. Germline V lookup: CDR1 SGHNT, CDR2 YYREEE (reference sequence). The CDR3 has 14 residues. Deletions cut 0 bases from V and 4 bases from J, with 7 bases between. The sequenced sample consisted of naive CD4+ T cells sorted from blood. The subset was: CD45RA+ positively selected. This TCR came from a woman aged 25-40 years in good health. The chain links TRBV5-4 to TRBJ2-2; no clear D. In DNA, the CDR3 is TGTGCCAGCAGCTTGGACTACCGCACCGGGGAGCTGTTTTTT. Translated, it gives CASSLDYRTGELFF.